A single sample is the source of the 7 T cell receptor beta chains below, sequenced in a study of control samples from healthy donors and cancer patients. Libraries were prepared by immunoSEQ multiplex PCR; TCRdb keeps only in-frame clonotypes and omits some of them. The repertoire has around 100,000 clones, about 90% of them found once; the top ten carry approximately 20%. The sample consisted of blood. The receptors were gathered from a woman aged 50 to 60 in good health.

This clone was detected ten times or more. In DNA form, the CDR3 reads TGTGCCAGCAGCACGGAAGACAGGGTGGGTGAGCAGTACTTC. Encoded protein: CASSTEDRVGEQYF. This chain links TRBV13 with TRBJ2-7, with 7 bases that match TRBD1. The CDR3 extends over 14 amino acids. CDR1 is PRHDT, CDR2 FYEKMQ, per germline (reference sequence). The junction had 11 bases not matched to a gene; V was cut back by 5 bases and J by 7 bases.

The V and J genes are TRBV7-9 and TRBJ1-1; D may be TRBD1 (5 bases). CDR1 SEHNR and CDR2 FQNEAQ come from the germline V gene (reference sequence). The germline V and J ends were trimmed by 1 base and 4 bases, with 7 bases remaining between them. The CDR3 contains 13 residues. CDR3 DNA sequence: TGTGCCAGCAGCTTAGTACAGGTCACTGAAGCTTTCTTT. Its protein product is CASSLVQVTEAFF.

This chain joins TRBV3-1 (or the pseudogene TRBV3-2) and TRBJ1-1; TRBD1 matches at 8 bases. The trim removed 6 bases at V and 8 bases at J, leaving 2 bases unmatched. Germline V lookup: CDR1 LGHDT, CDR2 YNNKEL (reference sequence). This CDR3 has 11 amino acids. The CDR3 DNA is TGTGCCAGCAGGGGACAGGCCGAAGCTTTCTTT. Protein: CASRGQAEAFF.

DNA for the CDR3: TGTGCCACCCGGGGGGGCCTCAACACTGAAGCTTTCTTT. It yields the protein CATRGGLNTEAFF. The rearrangement joins TRBV7-2 to TRBJ1-1, with D perhaps matching TRBD1 (6 bases). V dropped 10 bases and J dropped 2 bases, with 14 bases sitting between them. Germline loops: CDR1 SGHTA, CDR2 FQGNSA. This CDR3 is 13 amino acids long.

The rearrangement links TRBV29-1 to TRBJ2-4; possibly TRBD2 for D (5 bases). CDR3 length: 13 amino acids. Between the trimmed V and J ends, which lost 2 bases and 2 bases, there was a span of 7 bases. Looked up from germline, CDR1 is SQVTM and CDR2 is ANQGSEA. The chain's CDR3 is CSVESGSKNIQYF. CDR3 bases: TGCAGCGTTGAATCGGGGTCCAAAAACATTCAGTACTTC.

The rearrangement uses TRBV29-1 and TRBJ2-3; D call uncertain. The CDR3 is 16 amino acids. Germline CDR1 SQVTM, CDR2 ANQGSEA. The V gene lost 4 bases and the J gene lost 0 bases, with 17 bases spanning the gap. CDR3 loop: CSVAGLLKSSTDTQYF. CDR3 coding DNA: TGCAGCGTTGCCGGGCTTCTGAAATCTAGCACAGATACGCAGTATTTT.

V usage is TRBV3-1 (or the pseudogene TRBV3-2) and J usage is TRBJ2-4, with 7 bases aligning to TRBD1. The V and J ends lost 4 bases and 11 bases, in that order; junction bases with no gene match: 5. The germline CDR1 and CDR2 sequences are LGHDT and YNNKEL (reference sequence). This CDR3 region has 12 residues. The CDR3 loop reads CASSPEGAFQYF. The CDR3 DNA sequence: TGTGCCAGCAGCCCTGAGGGGGCGTTTCAGTACTTC.